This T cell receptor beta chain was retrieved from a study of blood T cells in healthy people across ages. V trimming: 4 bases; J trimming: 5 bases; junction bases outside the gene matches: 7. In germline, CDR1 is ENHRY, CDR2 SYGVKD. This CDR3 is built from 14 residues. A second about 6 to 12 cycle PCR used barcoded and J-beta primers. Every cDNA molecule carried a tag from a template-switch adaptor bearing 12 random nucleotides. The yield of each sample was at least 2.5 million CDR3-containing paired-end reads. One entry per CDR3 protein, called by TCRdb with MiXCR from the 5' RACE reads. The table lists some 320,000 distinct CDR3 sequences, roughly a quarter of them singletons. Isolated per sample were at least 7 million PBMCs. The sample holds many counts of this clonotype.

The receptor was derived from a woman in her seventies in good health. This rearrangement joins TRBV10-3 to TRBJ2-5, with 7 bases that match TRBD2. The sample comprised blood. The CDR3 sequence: CAISAGGSTETQYF. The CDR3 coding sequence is TGTGCCATCAGTGCTGGCGGGAGCACCGAGACCCAGTACTTC.